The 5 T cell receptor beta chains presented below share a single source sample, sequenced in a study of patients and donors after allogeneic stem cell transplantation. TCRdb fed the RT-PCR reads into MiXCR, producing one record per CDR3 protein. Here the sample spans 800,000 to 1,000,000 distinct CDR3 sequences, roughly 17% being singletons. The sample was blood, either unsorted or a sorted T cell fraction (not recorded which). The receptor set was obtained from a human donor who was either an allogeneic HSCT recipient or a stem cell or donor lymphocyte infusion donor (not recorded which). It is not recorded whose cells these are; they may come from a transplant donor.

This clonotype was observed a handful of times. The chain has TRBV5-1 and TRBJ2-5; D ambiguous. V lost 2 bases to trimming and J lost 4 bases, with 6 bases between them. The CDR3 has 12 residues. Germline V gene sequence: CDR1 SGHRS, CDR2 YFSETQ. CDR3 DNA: TGCGCCAGCAGCTTAAACGCAGAGACCCAGTACTTC. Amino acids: CASSLNAETQYF.

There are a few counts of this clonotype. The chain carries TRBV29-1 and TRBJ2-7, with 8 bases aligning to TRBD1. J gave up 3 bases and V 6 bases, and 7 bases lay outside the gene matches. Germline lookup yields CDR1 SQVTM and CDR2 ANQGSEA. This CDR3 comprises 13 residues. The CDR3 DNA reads TGCAGCGTGGCCCCGGGACAGGTCTACGAGCAGTACTTC. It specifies CSVAPGQVYEQYF.

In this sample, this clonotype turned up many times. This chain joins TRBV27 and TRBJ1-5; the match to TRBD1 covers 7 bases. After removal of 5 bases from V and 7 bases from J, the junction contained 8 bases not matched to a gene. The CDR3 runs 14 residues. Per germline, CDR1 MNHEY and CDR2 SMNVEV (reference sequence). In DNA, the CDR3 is TGTGCCAGCAGTCCCCATGACAGGGTCCAGCCCCAGCATTTT. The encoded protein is CASSPHDRVQPQHF.

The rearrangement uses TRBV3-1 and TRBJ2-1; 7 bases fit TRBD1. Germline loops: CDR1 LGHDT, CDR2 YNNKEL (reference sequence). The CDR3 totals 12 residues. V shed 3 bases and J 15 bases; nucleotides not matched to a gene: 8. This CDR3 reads CASSQLQGTPFF. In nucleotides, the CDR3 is TGTGCCAGCAGCCAGCTACAGGGGACCCCGTTCTTC.

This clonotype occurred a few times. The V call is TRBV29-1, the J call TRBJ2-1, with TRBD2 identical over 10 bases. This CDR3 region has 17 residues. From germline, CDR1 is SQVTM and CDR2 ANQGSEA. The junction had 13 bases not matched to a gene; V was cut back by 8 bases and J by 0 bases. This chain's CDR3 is CSLSGPQRGGSYNEQFF. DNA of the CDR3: TGCAGCCTTTCAGGGCCGCAGCGGGGGGGCTCCTACAATGAGCAGTTCTTC.